This T cell receptor beta chain was obtained from a study of technical replicates of blood from a few donors. Here immunoSEQ multiplex PCR was the method, and the copy in TCRdb shows in-frame clones only, minus some. The sample gives 75,000 to 95,000 clones, about nine tenths of which show up once; roughly 0.3% is in the top ten. The V end lost 5 bases, the J end lost 0 bases, and 11 bases lay between the germline ends. This CDR3 is 15 amino acids long. CDR1 MDHEN and CDR2 SYDVKM come from the germline V gene. The chain has TRBV28 and TRBJ1-5; D unresolved. The receptor was derived from a human donor in good health. The specimen was T cells isolated from PBMCs. The CDR3 region is CASSLAADSNQPQHF. As DNA, the CDR3 is TGTGCCAGCAGTCTTGCAGCGGATAGCAATCAGCCCCAGCATTTT.